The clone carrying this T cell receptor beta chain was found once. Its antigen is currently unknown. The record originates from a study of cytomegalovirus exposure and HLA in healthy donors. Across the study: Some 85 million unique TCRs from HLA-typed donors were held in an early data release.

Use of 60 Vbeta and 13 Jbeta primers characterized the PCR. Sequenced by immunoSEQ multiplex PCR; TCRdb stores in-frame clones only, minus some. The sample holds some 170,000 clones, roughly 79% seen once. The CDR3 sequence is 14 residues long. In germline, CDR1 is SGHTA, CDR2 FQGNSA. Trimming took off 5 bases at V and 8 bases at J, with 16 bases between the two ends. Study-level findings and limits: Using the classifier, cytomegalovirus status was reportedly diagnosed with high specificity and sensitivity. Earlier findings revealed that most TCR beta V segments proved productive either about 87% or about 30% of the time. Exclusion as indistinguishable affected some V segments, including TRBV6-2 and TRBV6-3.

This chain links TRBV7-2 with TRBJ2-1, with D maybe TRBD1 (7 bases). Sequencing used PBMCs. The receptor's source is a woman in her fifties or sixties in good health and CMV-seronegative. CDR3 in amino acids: CASSRGTVGDEQFF. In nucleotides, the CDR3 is TGTGCCAGCAGCCGGGGGACAGTAGGGGATGAGCAGTTCTTC.